A selection of T cell receptor beta chains follows, all from one sample in a study of T cell responses to AZD1222 COVID-19 vaccine. Assay used: immunoSEQ multiplex PCR; TCRdb lists only in-frame clones, some missing. This table holds approximately 130,000 clones, 80% to 90% found once. Sequenced material: peripheral blood, taken 28 days after the second AZD1222 dose. The origin of the receptors is an adult who received the AZD1222 COVID-19 vaccine. Both conserved end residues are part of each CDR3. The D gene is left open where the match is weak. Clone size appears in some rows only: once, few, many, or a class for an expanded clone.

J | D | size | V | DNA | CDR3
TRBJ1-3 | - | - | TRBV11-1 | TGTGCCAGCAGCTCGCGTGGCTCTGGAAACACCATATATTTT | CASSSRGSGNTIYF
TRBJ1-5 | - | - | TRBV4-1 | TGCGCCAGCAGCCAGATCCTAATAGCGAGCAATCAGCCCCAGCATTTT | CASSQILIASNQPQHF
TRBJ1-4 | - | - | TRBV9 | TGTGCCAGCAGCGTAGGGAGGACGAACAGAAATGAAAAACTGTTTTTT | CASSVGRTNRNEKLFF
TRBJ1-4 | - | - | TRBV5-1 | TGCGCCAGCACAGAGGGCAGTATTAGCGGTGAAAAACTGTTTTTT | CASTEGSISGEKLFF
TRBJ2-3 | - | - | TRBV6-5 | TGTGCCAGCAGTCGGGGGACTTGGGGCACAGATACGCAGTATTTT | CASSRGTWGTDTQYF
TRBJ2-2 | - | - | TRBV19 | TGTGCCAGTAGCCGAGACCCCGGGGAGCTGTTTTTT | CASSRDPGELFF
TRBJ2-3 | - | - | TRBV12-5 | TGTGCTAGTGGTTTAGGTGATCCGGGGCCGGCGGATACGCAGTATTTT | CASGLGDPGPADTQYF
TRBJ1-3 | - | - | TRBV3-1/TRBV3-2 | TGTGCCAGCAGCCCCGGGCCGAGGAACACCATATATTTT | CASSPGPRNTIYF
TRBJ1-5 | - | - | TRBV11-2 | TGTGCCAGCAGCTTAGTAGCGGATCAGCCCCAGCATTTT | CASSLVADQPQHF
TRBJ1-2 | - | - | TRBV5-1 | TGCGCCAGCAGCCCTGGGGGAGGGAGATATGGCTACACCTTC | CASSPGGGRYGYTF
TRBJ1-1 | - | - | TRBV5-5 | TGTGCCAGCAGCCCCCGACAGAGCATGAACACTGAAGCTTTCTTT | CASSPRQSMNTEAFF
TRBJ2-7 | TRBD1 | - | TRBV5-5 | TGTGCCAGCAGCTTAGCCGGGACAGACCCCTACGAGCAGTACTTC | CASSLAGTDPYEQYF
TRBJ1-4 | - | - | TRBV15 | TGTGCCACCAGCAGAGATAGGTTGTCCGTGTCTAATGAAAAACTGTTTTTT | CATSRDRLSVSNEKLFF
TRBJ1-1 | - | - | TRBV7-2 | TGTGCCAGCAGCGTAGGTTTTGGGGGATTAACTGAAGCTTTCTTT | CASSVGFGGLTEAFF
TRBJ1-2 | - | - | TRBV27 | TGTGCCAGCAGTTCCAGGGGAGATAACTATGGCTACACCTTC | CASSSRGDNYGYTF
TRBJ1-5 | TRBD1 | - | TRBV7-3 | TGTGCCAGCAGCTTCCCCGGGACAGGGTGCTGCCAGCCCCAGCATTTT | CASSFPGTGCCQPQHF
TRBJ1-3 | - | - | TRBV18 | TGTGCCAGCTCACCACCCGGGGGGCGCGTTGGAAACACCATATATTTT | CASSPPGGRVGNTIYF
TRBJ1-2 | TRBD1 | - | TRBV27 | TGTGCCAGCAGGCCACAGGGGAACTATGGCTACACCTTC | CASRPQGNYGYTF
TRBJ2-1 | - | - | TRBV6-5 | TGTGCCACGCAGGGAAATCCCTACAATGAGCAGTTCTTC | CATQGNPYNEQFF
TRBJ2-1 | - | - | TRBV24-1 | TGTGCCACCAGTGATTTTAGCGCCCGAAACGGGCAGTTCTTC | CATSDFSARNGQFF
TRBJ2-5 | TRBD1 | few | TRBV7-8 | TGTGCCAGCAGCTTAGTGGGGGACAGGGGCCAAGAGACCCAGTACTTC | CASSLVGDRGQETQYF
TRBJ1-5 | TRBD1 | once | TRBV6-5 | TGTGCCAGCAGACGGGACAGGGGTCAGCCCCAGCATTTT | CASRRDRGQPQHF
TRBJ2-4 | TRBD2 | once | TRBV4-1 | TGCGCCAGCAGCCAAGATCGACTAGCGGGGGGTGACATTCAGTACTTC | CASSQDRLAGGDIQYF
TRBJ1-3 | TRBD1 | - | TRBV11-2 | TGTGCCAGCAGCCGGTCACAGGGGGCGCTGGGAAACACCATATATTTT | CASSRSQGALGNTIYF
TRBJ2-1 | - | - | TRBV11-3 | TGTGCCAGCAGCTTAGATCAGGTCTACAATGAGCAGTTCTTC | CASSLDQVYNEQFF
TRBJ1-4 | - | - | TRBV2 | TGTGCCAGCAGGTCGACTAATGAAAAACTGTTTTTT | CASRSTNEKLFF
TRBJ2-7 | - | - | TRBV10-1 | TGCGCCACATCGTGGGTCCCCGAGCAGTACTTC | CATSWVPEQYF
TRBJ2-2 | TRBD2 | - | TRBV7-2 | TGTGCCAGCAGGCGGACTAGCGGTACTACCGGGGAGCTGTTTTTT | CASRRTSGTTGELFF
TRBJ2-2 | - | - | TRBV24-1 | TGTGCCACCAGTGCAGAACCCGGGGAGCTGTTTTTT | CATSAEPGELFF
TRBJ1-1 | - | - | TRBV29-1 | TGCAGCGTTGAAGGAGGTATGAACACTGAAGCTTTCTTT | CSVEGGMNTEAFF
TRBJ2-1 | TRBD2 | - | TRBV18 | TGTGCCAGCTCACCTCTCGGCGGGGGGGTTTACAATGAGCAGTTCTTC | CASSPLGGGVYNEQFF
TRBJ1-2 | - | - | TRBV5-5 | TGTGCCAGCAGCTTGGGGCAGGGGCCTAACTATGGCTACACCTTC | CASSLGQGPNYGYTF
TRBJ1-5 | TRBD1 | - | TRBV10-3 | TGTGCCACAGGCGGACAGGAGGTTCAGCCCCAGCATTTT | CATGGQEVQPQHF
TRBJ2-7 | - | - | TRBV5-1 | TGCGCCAGCAGCTCGTGGGACGGCCGAAGCTACGAGCAGTACTTC | CASSSWDGRSYEQYF
TRBJ1-1 | - | - | TRBV4-2 | TGTGCCAGCAGCCAAGAGGGGGGGACTATTCACCGAACTTTCTTT | CASSQEGGTIHRTFF
TRBJ1-3 | - | - | TRBV4-3 | TGCGCCAGCAGCATACTGGGGAGTTCCCACTCTGGAAACACCATATATTTT | CASSILGSSHSGNTIYF
TRBJ1-2 | TRBD1 | - | TRBV4-2 | TGTGCCAGCAGCCAAGGGGGGACAGGGGAAGGCTACACCTTC | CASSQGGTGEGYTF
TRBJ2-3 | - | - | TRBV7-2 | TGTGCCAGCAGCTTTGGTGGGACGGCCTTTGATACGCAGTATTTT | CASSFGGTAFDTQYF
TRBJ1-1 | TRBD1 | - | TRBV3-1/TRBV3-2 | TGTGCCAGCAGCGCTAGGACAGGAGAAGCTTTCTTT | CASSARTGEAFF
TRBJ2-3 | TRBD2 | - | TRBV11-3 | TGTGCCAGCAGCCCTCCGGGGGGGGATACGCAGTATTTT | CASSPPGGDTQYF
TRBJ1-6 | - | - | TRBV6-6 | TGTGCCAGCAGTAACCGGGCCAATAATTCACCCCTCCACTTT | CASSNRANNSPLHF
TRBJ1-2 | - | - | TRBV6-5 | TGTGCCAGCAGGGCCTCTTCAGGTTATGGCTACACCTTC | CASRASSGYGYTF
TRBJ1-4 | - | - | TRBV3-1/TRBV3-2 | TGTGCCAGCAGCCAAGAAGGTTTTGGCGAAAAACTGTTTTTT | CASSQEGFGEKLFF
TRBJ2-7 | - | - | TRBV7-2 | TGTGCCAGCAGCAGGGCCGGGACAAAGACCTACGAGCAGTACTTC | CASSRAGTKTYEQYF
TRBJ1-1 | - | - | TRBV6-6 | TGTGCCGAAATGTCAGACGGGGGGACTGAAGCTTTCTTT | CAEMSDGGTEAFF
TRBJ2-7 | - | - | TRBV7-3 | TGTGCCAGCAGCGCAGCAGCGGGCCACGAGCAGTACTTC | CASSAAAGHEQYF
TRBJ2-7 | TRBD2 | - | TRBV3-1/TRBV3-2 | TGTGCCAGCAGCCTAACCGGGACTAGCTTCTACGAGCAGTACTTC | CASSLTGTSFYEQYF
TRBJ2-3 | TRBD1 | - | TRBV4-3 | TGCGCCAGCAGCCGTAACCGGGACAGGTTCACAGATACGCAGTATTTT | CASSRNRDRFTDTQYF
TRBJ1-6 | - | once | TRBV7-2 | TGTGCCAGCAGCTGGGGGACCTCCTATAATTCACCCCTCCACTTT | CASSWGTSYNSPLHF
TRBJ1-4 | - | - | TRBV6-5 | TGTGCCACCTTGCGTAGCAGGTTTACCTTTGAAAAACTGTTTTTT | CATLRSRFTFEKLFF
TRBJ2-1 | TRBD2 | once | TRBV25-1 | TGTGCCAGCAGTGCAGTGGGAGGGTCCAATGAGCAGTTCTTC | CASSAVGGSNEQFF
TRBJ2-3 | - | - | TRBV19 | TGTGCCAGTAAAATGCAGGTCTCCACAGATACGCAGTATTTT | CASKMQVSTDTQYF
TRBJ2-1 | - | once | TRBV23-1 | TGCGCCAGCAGTCAATCGGAGCAGAACAATGAGCAGTTCTTC | CASSQSEQNNEQFF
TRBJ1-3 | - | - | TRBV7-6 | TGTGCCAGCAGCTTAGGAGGGGGAAGCTCTGGAAACACCATATATTTT | CASSLGGGSSGNTIYF